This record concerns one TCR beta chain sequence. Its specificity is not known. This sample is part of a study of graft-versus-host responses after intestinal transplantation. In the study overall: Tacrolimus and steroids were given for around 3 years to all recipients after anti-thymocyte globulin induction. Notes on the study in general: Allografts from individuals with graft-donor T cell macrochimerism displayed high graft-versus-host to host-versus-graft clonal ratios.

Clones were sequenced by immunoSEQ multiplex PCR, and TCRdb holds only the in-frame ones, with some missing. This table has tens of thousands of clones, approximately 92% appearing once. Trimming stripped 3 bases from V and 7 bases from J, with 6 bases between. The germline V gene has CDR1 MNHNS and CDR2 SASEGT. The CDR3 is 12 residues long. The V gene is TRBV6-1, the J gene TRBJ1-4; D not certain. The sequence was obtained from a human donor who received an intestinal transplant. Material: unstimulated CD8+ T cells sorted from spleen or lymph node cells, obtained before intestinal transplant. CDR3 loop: CASSDGVEKLFF. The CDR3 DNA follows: TGTGCCAGCAGTGACGGGGTTGAAAAACTGTTTTTT.